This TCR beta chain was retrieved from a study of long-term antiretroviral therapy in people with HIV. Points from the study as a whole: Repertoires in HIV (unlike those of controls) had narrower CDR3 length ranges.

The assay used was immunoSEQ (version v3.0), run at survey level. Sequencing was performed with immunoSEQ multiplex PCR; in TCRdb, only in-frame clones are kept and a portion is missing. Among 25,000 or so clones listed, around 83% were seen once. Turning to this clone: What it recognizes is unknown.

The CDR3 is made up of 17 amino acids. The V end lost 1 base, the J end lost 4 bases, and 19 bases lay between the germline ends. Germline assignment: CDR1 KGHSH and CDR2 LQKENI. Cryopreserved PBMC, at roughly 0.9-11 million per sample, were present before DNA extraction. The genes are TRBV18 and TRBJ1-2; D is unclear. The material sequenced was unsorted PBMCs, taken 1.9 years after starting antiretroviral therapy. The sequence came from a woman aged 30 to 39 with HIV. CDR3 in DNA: TGTGCCAGCTCACCACTAGGGCAGGCCCACAGTGGCTATGGCTACACCTTC. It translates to CASSPLGQAHSGYGYTF.